The count of the clone carrying this TCR beta chain is one. The CDR3 loop spans 13 amino acids. Germline V gives CDR1 SGHRS, CDR2 YFSETQ. V gave up 5 bases and J gave up 5 bases, with 10 bases separating them. The sample comes from a study of blood T cell repertoires in COVID-19. Across the whole study: Donors in the United States, Italy and Spain gave samples during acute or convalescent COVID-19. The analysed material was cDNA or gDNA that came from T cells, B-cell-depleted T cells, or PBMCs.

Original processing methods: Reference gene primer amplification in the assay estimated nucleated cell counts. Produced via immunoSEQ multiplex PCR; TCRdb's table is partial and in-frame only. V and J calls and clone size are given by that table; D and trimming were obtained from the DNA. The sample lists roughly 100,000 clones, about four fifths occurring once. While infection was still active, Seattle patients were enrolled and then followed longitudinally. The clonotype was recovered from an elderly man with COVID-19, enrolled during active disease. The V and J genes are TRBV5-1 and TRBJ1-4, with D maybe TRBD1 (6 bases). The sequenced sample consisted of peripheral blood. The CDR3 spells CASRQGTNEKLFF. Here the CDR3 DNA reads TGCGCCAGCAGGCAGGGGACCAATGAAAAACTGTTTTTT.